Below, 3 T cell receptor beta chains from the same sample are listed, as sequenced in a study of blood T cell repertoires in COVID-19. Libraries were prepared by immunoSEQ multiplex PCR; TCRdb keeps only in-frame clonotypes and omits some of them. The table records some 220,000 clones, roughly 80% of them present only once. Material: peripheral blood. The receptors were sampled from a woman of 80 years or more with active or convalescent COVID-19.

Here the CDR3 reads CASSQGSGSSYEQYF. Here the CDR3 DNA reads TGCGCCAGCAGCCAAGGAAGCGGGAGCTCCTACGAGCAGTACTTC. The chain uses TRBV4-3 and TRBJ2-7, with 8 positions matching TRBD2. The germline V gene has CDR1 LGHNA and CDR2 YSLEER. The CDR3 consists of 15 residues. The J segment lost 0 bases and the V segment lost 1 base, leaving 2 bases of the junction unmatched.

V gene TRBV5-4 combines with J gene TRBJ2-3; 12 bases are shared with TRBD1. CDR3 size: 15 residues. Germline V gives CDR1 SGHNT, CDR2 YYREEE (reference sequence). Trimming at V came to 5 bases and at J to 5 bases, leaving 6 bases not matched to a gene. The CDR3: CASSRDRGLLDTQYF. In nucleotides, the CDR3 is TGTGCCAGCAGTAGGGACAGGGGGCTGTTAGATACGCAGTATTTT.

This chain joins TRBV4-1 and TRBJ1-2; 7 bases are shared with TRBD1. CDR1 MGHRA and CDR2 YSYEKL come from the germline V gene. The V gene end was trimmed by 3 bases and the J gene end by 3 bases; junction bases not matched to a gene: 7. The CDR3 loop spans 15 amino acids. The CDR3 nucleotides read TGCGCCAGCAGCCAGACAGGGTTGTTACACTATGGCTACACCTTC. Protein product: CASSQTGLLHYGYTF.